One and the same sample provided the 19 T cell receptor beta chains below, sequenced in a study of CD8 T cells in ankylosing spondylitis. TCRdb itself ran the 5' RACE reads through MiXCR, one entry per CDR3 protein. The repertoire includes 150,000 to 200,000 distinct CDR3 sequences, roughly 13% of them detected once, and approximately 15% sits in the top ten. Sample: blood, either unsorted or a sorted T cell fraction (not recorded which). All receptors come from a male donor with ankylosing spondylitis or in good health (not recorded which).

This clonotype appeared a few times. The chain carries TRBV29-1 and TRBJ1-2; TRBD1 is a possible D gene (5 bases). The germline V gene encodes CDR1 SQVTM and CDR2 ANQGSEA. The CDR3 loop spans 13 amino acids. V was pared by 3 bases and J by 8 bases, with 16 bases between. CDR3 loop: CSVDSAGLGGYTF. DNA of the CDR3: TGCAGCGTTGATTCGGCAGGGCTTGGAGGCTACACCTTC.

The rearrangement joins TRBV4-1 to TRBJ2-7; the D gene could be TRBD1 or TRBD2 (5 bases each). The germline V gene encodes CDR1 MGHRA and CDR2 YSYEKL. The CDR3 has 16 residues. Trimming shortened V by 4 bases and J by 2 bases, and 18 bases separated the two germline ends. CDR3 coding DNA: TGCGCCAGCAGCCGCCCCGGGGCCTCGGGACCCTACGAGCAGTACTTC. Encoded protein: CASSRPGASGPYEQYF.

This chain joins TRBV29-1 and TRBJ2-1; 7 bases map to TRBD1. The germline gives CDR1 SQVTM, CDR2 ANQGSEA. This CDR3 spans 13 amino acids. V was clipped by 4 bases and J by 5 bases; unmatched bases: 5. The chain's CDR3 is CSVGTGAHNEQFF. CDR3 DNA: TGCAGCGTTGGGACAGGAGCTCACAATGAGCAGTTCTTC.

The chain links TRBV5-1 to TRBJ2-5; 12 nucleotides align to TRBD2. Per the germline V gene, CDR1 is SGHRS and CDR2 is YFSETQ. The CDR3 extends over 17 amino acids. The V segment lost 0 bases and the J segment 2 bases; nucleotides outside the gene matches: 5. The DNA of the CDR3 is TGCGCCAGCAGCTTGGGGACTAGCGGGATCGGGCAAGAGACCCAGTACTTC. It translates to CASSLGTSGIGQETQYF.

This clonotype was detected ten times or more. The gene calls are TRBV7-9 and TRBJ2-1; TRBD2 might be the D (6 bases). The V and J ends lost 1 base and 7 bases respectively, with 17 bases between them. CDR1 and CDR2 from the germline V gene are SEHNR and FQNEAQ (reference sequence). CDR3 size: 16 residues. The CDR3 nucleotides are TGTGCCAGCAGCTTAGGGGCCAGCGGGTGGATTAATGAGCAGTTCTTC. Translation: CASSLGASGWINEQFF.

This clonotype was found a few times. V gene TRBV4-1 combines with J gene TRBJ2-7, with 7 nucleotides matching TRBD2. Germline V gene data show CDR1 as MGHRA and CDR2 as YSYEKL. Trimming at V came to 0 bases and at J to 0 bases, leaving 5 bases not matched to a gene. The length of the CDR3 is 16 residues. The CDR3 DNA reads as TGCGCCAGCAGCCAAGAGGGGGAGGGGAGCTCCTACGAGCAGTACTTC. It codes for CASSQEGEGSSYEQYF.

The V gene is TRBV30, the J gene TRBJ2-3; 13 nucleotides match TRBD2. This CDR3 comprises 16 residues. Germline CDR1 is GTSNPN and CDR2 is SVGIG (reference sequence). V gave up 3 bases and J gave up 2 bases; unmatched junction bases: 5. As DNA, the CDR3 is TGTGCCTGGAGACTCGGACTAGCGGGGGACACAGATACGCAGTATTTT. Encoded protein: CAWRLGLAGDTDTQYF. Complete variable domain (other parts from reference TRBV30 and TRBJ2-3): SQTIHQWPATLVQPVGSPLSLECTVEGTSNPNLYWYRQAAGRGLQLLFYSVGIGQISSEVPQNLSASRPQDRQFILSSKKLLLSDSGFYLCAWRLGLAGDTDTQYFGPGTRLTVL.

This clonotype came up a few times. J is TRBJ2-5 and V is TRBV3-1; 11 bases agree with TRBD2. With V trimmed by 7 bases and J by 1 base, 8 bases remained unmatched. From germline, CDR1 is LGHDT and CDR2 YNNKEL (reference sequence). This CDR3 is built from 16 residues. CDR3 protein: CASTLLAGGLQETQYF. The DNA of the CDR3 is TGTGCCAGCACCCTTCTAGCGGGGGGCCTCCAAGAGACCCAGTACTTC.

The genes are TRBV7-8 and TRBJ2-3; D is possibly TRBD2 (5 bases). There are 13 residues in the CDR3. V was pared by 1 base and J by 9 bases, with 11 bases between. The V gene's germline CDR1 is SGHVS and CDR2 FQNEAQ. The CDR3 loop reads CASSLGYGETQYF. CDR3 nucleotides: TGTGCCAGCAGCTTAGGCTACGGGGAAACGCAGTATTTT.

This chain joins TRBV20-1 and TRBJ2-1, with a possible D match to TRBD2 (5 bases). The length of the CDR3 is 14 residues. Germline-derived CDR1 and CDR2 are DFQATT and SNEGSKA (reference sequence). Trimming cost V 4 bases and J 4 bases, with 14 bases left between them. The CDR3 reads CSAIVQRTYNEQFF. CDR3 coding DNA: TGCAGTGCTATTGTACAGCGGACTTACAATGAGCAGTTCTTC.

This CDR3 is CASSPTVRGVEAFF. Written as DNA, the CDR3 is TGCGCCAGCAGCCCGACAGTTAGGGGAGTAGAAGCTTTCTTT. This chain joins TRBV4-1 and TRBJ1-1; tentatively, D is TRBD1 (5 bases). From germline, CDR1 is MGHRA and CDR2 YSYEKL. The V end was cut by 4 bases, the J end by 8 bases, with 17 bases between. This CDR3 is 14 amino acids long.

The chain uses TRBV6-4 and TRBJ2-1; either TRBD1 or TRBD2 may fit D (5 bases each). V lost 3 bases and J lost 6, with 15 bases in between. The CDR3 is 15 residues long. From germline, CDR1 is MRHNA and CDR2 SNTAGT. Written as DNA, the CDR3 is TGTGCCAGCAGTGATAAATTTGAGGGGCCCAATGAGCAGTTCTTC. This translates into CASSDKFEGPNEQFF.

The chain is built from TRBV20-1 and TRBJ2-7; D possibly corresponds to TRBD1 (6 bases). The germline V gene encodes CDR1 DFQATT and CDR2 SNEGSKA (reference sequence). There are 12 residues in the CDR3. V was shortened by 3 bases and J by 3 bases, with 9 bases between the two germline ends. For the CDR3, the DNA is TGCAGTGCTAGGGTGACAGGCTACGAGCAGTACTTC. Its protein product is CSARVTGYEQYF.

This clonotype was recorded a few times. This chain joins TRBV7-9 and TRBJ2-3; TRBD1 matches at 8 bases. The CDR3 totals 17 residues. Trimming removed 8 bases from V and 1 base from J; junction bases left unmatched: 14. Germline V gene sequence: CDR1 SEHNR, CDR2 FQNEAQ (reference sequence). DNA of the CDR3: TGTGCCAGCTCTACCCCCCTTGCAGGGGGCGGCACAGATACGCAGTATTTT. It yields the protein CASSTPLAGGGTDTQYF.

This clonotype was picked up a small number of times. The chain links TRBV27 to TRBJ2-7; D is possibly TRBD1 or TRBD2 (6 bases each). The V gene lost 10 bases and the J gene lost 1 base, with 17 bases spanning the gap. This CDR3 comprises 14 residues. Germline-derived CDR1 and CDR2 are MNHEY and SMNVEV (reference sequence). CDR3 DNA sequence: TGTGCCACTACAGGGCGGGACGGATCCTACGAGCAGTACTTC. Translating it yields CATTGRDGSYEQYF.

This clonotype was observed a few times. The J gene is TRBJ1-5, the V gene TRBV20-1; 7 positions agree with TRBD1. The CDR3 has 16 amino acids. CDR1 and CDR2 (germline): DFQATT, SNEGSKA (reference sequence). The J segment lost 1 base and the V segment lost 3 bases, leaving 9 bases of the junction unmatched. CDR3 nucleotide sequence: TGCAGTGCTAGGGACCCGACAGGGTTGAGCAATCAGCCCCAGCATTTT. The encoded protein is CSARDPTGLSNQPQHF.

The chain employs TRBV10-3 and TRBJ2-3; 9 nucleotides match TRBD1. Per germline, CDR1 ENHRY and CDR2 SYGVKD. V lost 5 bases and J lost 5; bases outside the gene matches: 5. The CDR3 length is 14 residues. CDR3 protein: CAISWTGEQDTQYF. The DNA for the CDR3 is TGTGCCATCAGTTGGACAGGGGAGCAAGATACGCAGTATTTT.

A few counts support this clonotype. The V and J genes are TRBV27 and TRBJ2-3, with TRBD1 as a possible D gene (5 bases). This CDR3 contains 16 residues. CDR1 MNHEY and CDR2 SMNVEV come from the germline V gene (reference sequence). V was cut by 6 bases and J by 1 base, with 17 bases left in between. CDR3 sequence: CASSPPTETRTDTQYF. CDR3 DNA: TGTGCCAGCAGCCCTCCGACAGAAACACGCACAGATACGCAGTATTTT.

The V and J genes are TRBV20-1 and TRBJ2-1; D gene uncertain. There are 14 residues in the CDR3. The germline gives CDR1 DFQATT, CDR2 SNEGSKA (reference sequence). The V end was cut by 6 bases, the J end by 1 base, with 13 bases between. The CDR3 loop reads CSAPPQESYNEQFF. CDR3 nucleotide sequence: TGCAGTGCCCCCCCCCAGGAGTCCTACAATGAGCAGTTCTTC.